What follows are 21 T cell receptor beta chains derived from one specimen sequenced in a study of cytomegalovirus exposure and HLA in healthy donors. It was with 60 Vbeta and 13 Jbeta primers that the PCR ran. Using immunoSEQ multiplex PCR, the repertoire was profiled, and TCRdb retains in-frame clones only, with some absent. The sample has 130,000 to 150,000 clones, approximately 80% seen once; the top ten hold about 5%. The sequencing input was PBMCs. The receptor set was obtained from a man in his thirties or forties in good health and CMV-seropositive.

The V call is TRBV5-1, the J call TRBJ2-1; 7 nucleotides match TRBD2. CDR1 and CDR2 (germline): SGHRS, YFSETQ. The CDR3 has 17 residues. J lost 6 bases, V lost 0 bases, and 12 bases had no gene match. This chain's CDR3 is CASSLAGAGVVGNEQFF. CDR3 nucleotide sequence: TGCGCCAGCAGCTTGGCCGGGGCGGGAGTTGTTGGCAATGAGCAGTTCTTC.

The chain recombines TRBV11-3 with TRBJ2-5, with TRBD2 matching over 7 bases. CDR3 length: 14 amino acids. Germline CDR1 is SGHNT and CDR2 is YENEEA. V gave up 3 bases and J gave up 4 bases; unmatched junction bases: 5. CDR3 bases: TGTGCCAGCAGCTTCGGGGAGGGATCAGAGACCCAGTACTTC. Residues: CASSFGEGSETQYF.

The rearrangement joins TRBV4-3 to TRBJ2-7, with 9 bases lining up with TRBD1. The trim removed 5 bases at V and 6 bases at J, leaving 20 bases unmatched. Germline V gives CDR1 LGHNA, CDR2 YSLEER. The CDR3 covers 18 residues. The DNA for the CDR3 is TGCGCCAGCAGCTTCAACGCAGCATCCGGGACAGGGAGTTTCGAGCAGTACTTC. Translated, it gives CASSFNAASGTGSFEQYF.

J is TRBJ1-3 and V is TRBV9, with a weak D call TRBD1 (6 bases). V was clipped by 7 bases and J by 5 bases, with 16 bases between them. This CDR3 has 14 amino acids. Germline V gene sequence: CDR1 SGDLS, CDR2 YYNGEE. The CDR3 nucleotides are TGTGCCAGCCGCGCGGCGGGGGCAAGAAACACCATATATTTT. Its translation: CASRAAGARNTIYF.

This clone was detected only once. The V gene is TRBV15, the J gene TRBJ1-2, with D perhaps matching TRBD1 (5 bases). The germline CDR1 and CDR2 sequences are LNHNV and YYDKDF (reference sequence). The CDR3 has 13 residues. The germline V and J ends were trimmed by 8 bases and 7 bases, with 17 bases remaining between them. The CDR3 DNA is TGTGCCACCGGAAGAGGCCGGACACCTGGCTACACCTTC. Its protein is CATGRGRTPGYTF.

The CDR3 sequence: CASSEGGLVNEQFF. The CDR3 region has the DNA TGTGCCAGCAGTGAGGGGGGACTAGTTAATGAGCAGTTCTTC. V usage is TRBV27 and J usage is TRBJ2-1, with 8 bases fitting TRBD2. Germline loops: CDR1 MNHEY, CDR2 SMNVEV (reference sequence). Trimming removed 5 bases from V and 7 bases from J; junction bases left unmatched: 7. This CDR3 region has 14 residues.

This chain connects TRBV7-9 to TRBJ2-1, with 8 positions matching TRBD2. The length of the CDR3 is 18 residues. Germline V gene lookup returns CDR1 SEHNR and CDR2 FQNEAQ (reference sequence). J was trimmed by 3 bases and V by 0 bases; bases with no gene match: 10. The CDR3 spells CASSLAPLSGSLYNEQFF. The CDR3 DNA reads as TGTGCCAGCAGCTTAGCCCCCCTCAGCGGGAGTCTCTACAATGAGCAGTTCTTC.

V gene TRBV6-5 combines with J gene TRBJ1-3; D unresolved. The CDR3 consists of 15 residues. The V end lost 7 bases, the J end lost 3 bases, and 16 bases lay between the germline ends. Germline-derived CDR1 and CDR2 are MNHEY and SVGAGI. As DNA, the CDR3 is TGTGCCAGCAAAAAGAGGCCTATCGGTGGAAACACCATATATTTT. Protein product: CASKKRPIGGNTIYF.

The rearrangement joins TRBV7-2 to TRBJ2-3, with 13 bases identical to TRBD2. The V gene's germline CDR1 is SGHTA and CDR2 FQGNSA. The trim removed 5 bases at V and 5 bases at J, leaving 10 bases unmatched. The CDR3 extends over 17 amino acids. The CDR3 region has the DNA TGTGCCAGCAGCCGCGGACTAGCGGGAGACGCGGAAGATACGCAGTATTTT. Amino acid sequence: CASSRGLAGDAEDTQYF.

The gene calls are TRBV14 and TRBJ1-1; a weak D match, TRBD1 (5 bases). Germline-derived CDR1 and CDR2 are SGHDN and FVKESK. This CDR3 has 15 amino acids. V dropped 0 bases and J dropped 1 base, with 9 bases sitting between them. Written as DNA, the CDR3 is TGTGCCAGCAGCCAAGAGGGCAGGGCGAACACTGAAGCTTTCTTT. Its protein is CASSQEGRANTEAFF.

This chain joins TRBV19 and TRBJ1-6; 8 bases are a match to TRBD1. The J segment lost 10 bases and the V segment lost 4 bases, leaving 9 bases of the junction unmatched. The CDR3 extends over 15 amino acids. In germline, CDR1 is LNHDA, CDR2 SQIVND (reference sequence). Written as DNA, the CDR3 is TGTGCCAGTAGTACCGGACAGGGAGGGAGATCACCCCTCCACTTT. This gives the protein CASSTGQGGRSPLHF.

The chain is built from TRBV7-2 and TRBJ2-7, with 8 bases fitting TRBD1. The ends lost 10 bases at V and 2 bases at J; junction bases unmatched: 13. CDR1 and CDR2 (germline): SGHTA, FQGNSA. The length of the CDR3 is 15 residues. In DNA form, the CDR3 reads TGTGCCAACTACAGGGGGGAGGCCACCACCTACGAGCAGTACTTC. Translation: CANYRGEATTYEQYF.

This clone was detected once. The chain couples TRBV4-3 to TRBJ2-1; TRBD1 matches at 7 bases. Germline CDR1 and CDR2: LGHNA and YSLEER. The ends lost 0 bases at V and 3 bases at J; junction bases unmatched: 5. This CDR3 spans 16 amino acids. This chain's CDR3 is CASSQEGDRVYNEQFF. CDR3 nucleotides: TGCGCCAGCAGCCAAGAAGGAGACAGGGTCTACAATGAGCAGTTCTTC.

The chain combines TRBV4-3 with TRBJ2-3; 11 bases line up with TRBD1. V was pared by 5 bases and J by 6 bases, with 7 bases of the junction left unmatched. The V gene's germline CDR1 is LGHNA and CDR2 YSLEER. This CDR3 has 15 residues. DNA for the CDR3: TGCGCCAGCAGCACCGGGACAGGGGGTGCGGATACGCAGTATTTT. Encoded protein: CASSTGTGGADTQYF.

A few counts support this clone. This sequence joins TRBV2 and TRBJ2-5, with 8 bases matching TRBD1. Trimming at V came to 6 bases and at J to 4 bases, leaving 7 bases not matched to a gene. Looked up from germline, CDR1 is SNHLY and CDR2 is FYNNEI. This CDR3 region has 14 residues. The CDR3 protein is CASRRRGLGETQYF. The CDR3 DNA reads TGTGCCAGCAGACGCAGGGGGCTCGGAGAGACCCAGTACTTC.

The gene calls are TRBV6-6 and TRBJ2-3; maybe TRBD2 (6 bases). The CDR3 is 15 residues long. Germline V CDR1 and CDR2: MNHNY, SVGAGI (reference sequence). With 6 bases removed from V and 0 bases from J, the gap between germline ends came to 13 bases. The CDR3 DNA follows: TGTGCCAGCAGGGGGGGACTCTCGAGCACAGATACGCAGTATTTT. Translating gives CASRGGLSSTDTQYF.

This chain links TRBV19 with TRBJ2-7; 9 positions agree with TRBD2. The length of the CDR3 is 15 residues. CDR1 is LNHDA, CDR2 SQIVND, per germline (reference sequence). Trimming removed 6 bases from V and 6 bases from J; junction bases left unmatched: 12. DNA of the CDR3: TGTGCCAGTAGCTACAACCGAGCGGGAGGTGGCGAGCAGTACTTC. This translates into CASSYNRAGGGEQYF.

In DNA form, the CDR3 reads TGTGCCAGCAGTTCTAGCGGGGGAAACACCGGGGAGCTGTTTTTT. Amino acid sequence: CASSSSGGNTGELFF. This sequence joins TRBV6-4 and TRBJ2-2; 10 nucleotides match TRBD2. This CDR3 is built from 15 residues. V shed 5 bases, J shed 2 bases, and the junction held 2 bases outside the gene matches. Per germline, CDR1 MRHNA and CDR2 SNTAGT.

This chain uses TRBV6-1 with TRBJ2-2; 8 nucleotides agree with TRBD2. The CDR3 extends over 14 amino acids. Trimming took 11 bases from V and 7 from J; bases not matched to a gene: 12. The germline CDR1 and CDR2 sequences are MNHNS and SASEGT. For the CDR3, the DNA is TGTGCCTTCAAAGAGCGGGAGAAGGTCGGGGAGCTGTTTTTT. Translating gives CAFKEREKVGELFF.

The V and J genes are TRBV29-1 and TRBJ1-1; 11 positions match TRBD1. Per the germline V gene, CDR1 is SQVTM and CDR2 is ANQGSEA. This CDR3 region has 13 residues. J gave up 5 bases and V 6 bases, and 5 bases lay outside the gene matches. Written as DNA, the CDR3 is TGCAGCGTCTACGGGACAGGGGGGACTGAAGCTTTCTTT. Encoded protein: CSVYGTGGTEAFF.

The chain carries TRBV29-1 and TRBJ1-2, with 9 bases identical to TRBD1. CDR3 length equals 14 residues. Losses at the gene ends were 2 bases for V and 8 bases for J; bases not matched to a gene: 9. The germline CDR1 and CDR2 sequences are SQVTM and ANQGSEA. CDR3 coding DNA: TGCAGCGTTGAACGGACAGGGGCCTCCCCCGGCTACACCTTC. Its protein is CSVERTGASPGYTF.